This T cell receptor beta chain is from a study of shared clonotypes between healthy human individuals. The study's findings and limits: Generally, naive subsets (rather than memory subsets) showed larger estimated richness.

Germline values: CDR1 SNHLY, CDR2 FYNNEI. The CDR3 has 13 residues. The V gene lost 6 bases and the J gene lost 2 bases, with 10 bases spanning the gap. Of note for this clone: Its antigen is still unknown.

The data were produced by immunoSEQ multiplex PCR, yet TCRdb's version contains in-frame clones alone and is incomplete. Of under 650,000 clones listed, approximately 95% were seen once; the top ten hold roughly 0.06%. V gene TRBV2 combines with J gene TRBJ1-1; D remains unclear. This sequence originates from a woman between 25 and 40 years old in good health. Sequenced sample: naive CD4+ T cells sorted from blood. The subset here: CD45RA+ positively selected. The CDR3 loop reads CASSAEGNTEAFF. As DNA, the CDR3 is TGTGCCAGCAGCGCGGAGGGCAACACTGAAGCTTTCTTT.